These 14 T cell receptor beta chains share one sample of origin, sequenced in a study of shared clonotypes between healthy human individuals. The table came from immunoSEQ multiplex PCR; TCRdb's copy has only in-frame clones and leaves some out. Among 740,000 or so clones listed, roughly 72% were seen once. Sequenced sample: memory CD4+ T cells sorted from blood. Described subset: CD45RA-negative fraction. These receptors all stem from a woman under 40 in good health.

The chain combines TRBV6-1 with TRBJ2-7, with D possibly matching TRBD1 (6 bases). Germline loops: CDR1 MNHNS, CDR2 SASEGT. Trimming removed 7 bases at V and 4 bases at J, with 20 bases between. CDR3 size: 15 residues. The CDR3 sequence is CASKTLNKGEYEQYF. CDR3 DNA: TGTGCCAGCAAGACCCTGAACAAGGGGGAGTACGAGCAGTACTTC.

The rearrangement uses TRBV28 and TRBJ2-7; D unresolved. Trimming took 7 bases from V and 0 from J, leaving 10 bases between them. There are 13 residues in the CDR3. Per germline, CDR1 MDHEN and CDR2 SYDVKM. The CDR3 DNA is TGTGCCAGCACCCTCCCGGACTCCTACGAGCAGTACTTC. Protein sequence: CASTLPDSYEQYF.

The chain combines TRBV19 with TRBJ2-7, with D maybe TRBD1 (8 bases). With 1 base removed from V and 2 bases from J, the gap between germline ends came to 12 bases. Germline V gene sequence: CDR1 LNHDA, CDR2 SQIVND (reference sequence). The CDR3 totals 15 residues. Written as DNA, the CDR3 is TGTGCCAGTAGTATAGCAACAGGGGGGGCCTACGAGCAGTACTTC. The encoded protein is CASSIATGGAYEQYF.

The CDR3 sequence is CASSLEGGLRNTEAFF. Here the CDR3 DNA reads TGTGCCAGCAGCTTAGAGGGTGGTTTACGGAACACTGAAGCTTTCTTT. The gene calls are TRBV7-6 and TRBJ1-1; D unclear. V gave up 1 base and J gave up 1 base, with 13 bases separating them. Germline values: CDR1 SGHVS, CDR2 FNYEAQ. The CDR3 loop spans 16 amino acids.

This sequence joins TRBV5-6 and TRBJ1-1; D is undetermined. CDR1 is SGHDT and CDR2 is YYEEEE in the germline V gene. The CDR3 contains 13 residues. Trimming pared 2 bases from V and 1 base from J, leaving 6 bases between. Written as DNA, the CDR3 is TGTGCCAGCAGCTTTTGGCGGAACACTGAAGCTTTCTTT. As protein: CASSFWRNTEAFF.

This CDR3 reads CASIATGAPLRGLYF. The CDR3 coding sequence is TGTGCCAGCATTGCGACGGGGGCTCCTTTACGGGGTCTGTACTTC. The J gene is TRBJ2-7, the V gene TRBV28, with D perhaps matching TRBD1 or TRBD2 (6 bases each). The length of the CDR3 is 15 residues. V lost 7 bases, J lost 12 bases, and 28 bases lay in between. Looked up from germline, CDR1 is MDHEN and CDR2 is SYDVKM.

The CDR3 here is CASSLMRTGGVLPRNEQFF. The CDR3 DNA follows: TGCGCCAGCAGCTTGATGCGGACAGGGGGAGTATTGCCCCGCAATGAGCAGTTCTTC. The chain carries TRBV5-1 and TRBJ2-1; 10 bases are a match to TRBD1. Losses at the gene ends were 1 base for V and 6 bases for J; bases not matched to a gene: 16. Per the germline V gene, CDR1 is SGHRS and CDR2 is YFSETQ. The CDR3 is 19 amino acids. Supplemented by reference TRBV5-1 and TRBJ2-1, the full variable domain reads KAGVTQTPRYLIKTRGQQVTLSCSPISGHRSVSWYQQTPGQGLQFLFEYFSETQRNKGNFPGRFSGRQFSNSRSEMNVSTLELGDSALYLCASSLMRTGGVLPRNEQFFGPGTRLTVL.

In DNA form, the CDR3 reads TGTGCCAGCAGTTCACATCAGGGGGGACGCACTGAAGCTTTCTTT. The encoded protein is CASSSHQGGRTEAFF. The genes are TRBV28 and TRBJ1-1; 7 bases fit TRBD1. The germline V gene encodes CDR1 MDHEN and CDR2 SYDVKM. The CDR3 runs 15 residues. Unmatched junction bases numbered 9, after V lost 4 bases and J lost 4 bases.

The chain links TRBV7-9 to TRBJ2-1; 8 bases agree with TRBD2. The V gene end was trimmed by 6 bases and the J gene end by 6 bases; junction bases not matched to a gene: 4. Germline values: CDR1 SEHNR, CDR2 FQNEAQ (reference sequence). CDR3 length equals 13 residues. The DNA for the CDR3 is TGTGCCAGCAGAAGACTAGCGAGCAATGAGCAGTTCTTC. This translates into CASRRLASNEQFF.

This clone appeared once. The chain combines TRBV25-1 with TRBJ2-2, with 8 bases identical to TRBD2. The germline gives CDR1 MGHDK, CDR2 SYGVNS. CDR3 length: 14 amino acids. V dropped 6 bases and J dropped 4; count of bases not matched to a gene: 4. CDR3 DNA sequence: TGTGCCAGCAGGAGCGGGAGCGGCACCGGGGAGCTGTTTTTT. Translation gives CASRSGSGTGELFF.

The chain couples TRBV5-5 to TRBJ2-5, with TRBD2 matching over 7 bases. Germline V gives CDR1 SGHKS, CDR2 YYEKEE (reference sequence). Trimming at V came to 1 base and at J to 2 bases, leaving 11 bases not matched to a gene. This CDR3 has 17 amino acids. The CDR3 is CASSLTIAGDDQETQYF. CDR3 in DNA: TGTGCCAGCAGCTTGACGATTGCGGGAGACGATCAAGAGACCCAGTACTTC.

V usage is TRBV29-1 and J usage is TRBJ1-2; 7 nucleotides line up with TRBD1. This CDR3 is 12 amino acids long. The germline CDR1 and CDR2 sequences are SQVTM and ANQGSEA. With V trimmed by 3 bases and J by 8 bases, 6 bases remained unmatched. The CDR3 coding sequence is TGCAGCGTTGATAGGGGGCTAGAGGGCTACACCTTC. It specifies CSVDRGLEGYTF.

This clone appeared once. This chain connects TRBV28 to TRBJ1-1, with 7 bases fitting TRBD1. This CDR3 has 13 amino acids. Germline V gene data show CDR1 as MDHEN and CDR2 as SYDVKM. J gave up 6 bases and V 5 bases, and 6 bases lay outside the gene matches. The CDR3 spells CASSQQGRPEAFF. The DNA for the CDR3 is TGTGCCAGCAGTCAACAGGGGCGACCTGAAGCTTTCTTT.

The chain combines TRBV7-8 with TRBJ2-1, with D possibly TRBD2 on 7 matching bases. Trimming pared 5 bases from V and 0 bases from J, leaving 14 bases between. The CDR3 loop spans 16 amino acids. In germline, CDR1 is SGHVS, CDR2 FQNEAQ. CDR3 nucleotide sequence: TGTGCCAGCAGCCCCCAGGGGAGGGGCTCCTACAATGAGCAGTTCTTC. Its translation: CASSPQGRGSYNEQFF.